These 14 T cell receptor beta chains share one sample of origin, sequenced in a study of blood T cells in healthy people across ages. Using a J-beta primer mix together with a sample-barcoded 5' primer, a second PCR was run for about 6 to 12 cycles. TCRdb independently ran MiXCR on the 5' RACE reads; one entry per CDR3 protein. The sample lists hundreds of thousands of distinct CDR3 sequences, 55% to 65% seen once, with around a quarter in the top ten. Material: blood. These receptors came from a man aged 30 to 45 in good health.

This clonotype has more than one count but fewer than ten. The chain has TRBV4-2 and TRBJ2-5; 7 nucleotides align to TRBD2. CDR1 and CDR2 (germline): LGHNA, YNFKEQ. The CDR3 runs 15 residues. J gave up 1 base and V 2 bases, and 4 bases lay outside the gene matches. The CDR3 DNA follows: TGTGCCAGCAGCCAAAACGGGGGGACCCAAGAGACCCAGTACTTC. This encodes CASSQNGGTQETQYF.

The genes are TRBV9 and TRBJ1-4; D might be TRBD1 (5 bases). This CDR3 has 15 residues. V lost 2 bases and J 5 bases, leaving 13 bases between the germline ends. Per germline, CDR1 SGDLS and CDR2 YYNGEE. In DNA, the CDR3 is TGTGCCAGCAGCGTCACCGGGACGCTGAATGAAAAACTGTTTTTT. The encoded protein is CASSVTGTLNEKLFF.

CDR3 DNA: TGTGCCAGCGGGAGGGTGGGACCAGAGCAGTTCTTC. It translates to CASGRVGPEQFF. V usage is TRBV28 and J usage is TRBJ2-1; 7 bases fit TRBD2. The CDR3 is 12 residues long. J was trimmed by 10 bases and V by 8 bases; bases with no gene match: 8. CDR1 is MDHEN, CDR2 SYDVKM, per germline.

This sequence joins TRBV29-1 and TRBJ2-1; D unresolved. CDR3 size: 13 residues. V was cut by 1 base and J by 9 bases, with 13 bases left in between. Germline V gives CDR1 SQVTM, CDR2 ANQGSEA. This CDR3 reads CSVEVTGVGEQFF. CDR3 sequence (DNA): TGCAGCGTTGAAGTCACTGGGGTCGGTGAGCAGTTCTTC.

By sample share, this clonotype is large. A read error is possible here, since a much larger clone lies one base away. The chain combines TRBV28 with TRBJ2-7; D perhaps matches TRBD1 (5 bases). This CDR3 spans 13 amino acids. Germline lookup yields CDR1 MDHEN and CDR2 SYDVKM. Trimming left V 4 bases short and J 3 bases short, with 10 bases between. The CDR3 reads CASSWGIHYEQYF. CDR3 nucleotides: TGTGCCAGCAGTTGGGGCATTCACTACGAGCAGTACTTC.

The chain carries TRBV9 and TRBJ2-7; 7 bases map to TRBD1. In germline, CDR1 is SGDLS, CDR2 YYNGEE. The CDR3 spans 14 residues. V lost 2 bases, J lost 2 bases, and 4 bases stayed unmatched. The CDR3 protein is CASSVRDRAYEQYF. DNA for the CDR3: TGTGCCAGCAGCGTCCGGGACAGAGCCTACGAGCAGTACTTC.

The chain links TRBV7-9 to TRBJ1-2; D not certain. Per the germline V gene, CDR1 is SEHNR and CDR2 is FQNEAQ (reference sequence). CDR3 length: 11 amino acids. This CDR3 is CISSLVDGYTF. The CDR3 region has the DNA TGTATCAGCAGCTTAGTTGATGGCTACACCTTC.

The sample holds one count of this clonotype. V usage is TRBV20-1 and J usage is TRBJ2-1, with 8 bases that match TRBD1. Germline V gene sequence: CDR1 DFQATT, CDR2 SNEGSKA (reference sequence). After removal of 6 bases from V and 0 bases from J, the junction contained 10 bases not matched to a gene. This CDR3 spans 16 amino acids. CDR3 bases: TGCAGTGCCCCGGACAGGGCTGCCAACTCCTACAATGAGCAGTTCTTC. It translates to CSAPDRAANSYNEQFF.

This rearrangement joins TRBV4-3 to TRBJ2-1; weak D call: TRBD1 (7 bases). The CDR3 length is 15 residues. In germline, CDR1 is LGHNA, CDR2 YSLEER. Trimming left V 3 bases short and J 12 bases short, with 21 bases between. The CDR3 DNA is TGCGCCAGCAGCCAGCAACTAGCAGGGGGTACGAGGCAGTTCTTC. Translation gives CASSQQLAGGTRQFF.

This clonotype was seen many times. The chain combines TRBV12-3 or TRBV12-4 with TRBJ1-2, with a possible D match to TRBD1 (6 bases). This CDR3 contains 13 residues. V lost 5 bases and J lost 4, with 11 bases in between. The DNA of the CDR3 is TGTGCCAGCAGTGCTCAGGGGTTCTATGGCTACACCTTC. Protein sequence: CASSAQGFYGYTF.

This clonotype has more than one count but fewer than ten. V and J are TRBV7-2 and TRBJ2-1, with D tentatively TRBD2 (5 bases). The CDR3 is 12 residues long. Trimming removed 0 bases at V and 14 bases at J, with 11 bases between. The germline V gene encodes CDR1 SGHTA and CDR2 FQGNSA. The CDR3 DNA is TGTGCCAGCAGCTTAGCGCGGGTAGATAAGTTCTTC. Amino acids: CASSLARVDKFF.

The chain employs TRBV7-9 and TRBJ1-6; no definite D call. In germline, CDR1 is SEHNR, CDR2 FQNEAQ (reference sequence). The germline V and J ends were trimmed by 5 bases and 2 bases, with 16 bases remaining between them. The length of the CDR3 is 17 residues. The DNA for the CDR3 is TGTGCCAGCAGCGGCGGGGTCCAAACGGCCTATAATTCACCCCTCCACTTT. As protein: CASSGGVQTAYNSPLHF.

The V and J genes are TRBV5-5 and TRBJ2-7; D could derive from TRBD1 or TRBD2 (5 bases each). V lost 2 bases, J lost 7 bases, and 16 bases lay in between. CDR1 and CDR2 (germline): SGHKS, YYEKEE (reference sequence). The CDR3 is 14 amino acids. The CDR3 region is CASSLTGPSREQYF. CDR3 DNA sequence: TGTGCCAGCAGCTTAACGGGGCCCTCAAGGGAGCAGTACTTC.

This chain joins TRBV7-6 and TRBJ2-5; possible D gene TRBD1, 8 bases. V was pared by 1 base and J by 11 bases, with 20 bases between. The CDR3 loop spans 15 amino acids. Looked up from germline, CDR1 is SGHVS and CDR2 is FNYEAQ. The CDR3 nucleotides read TGTGCCAGCAGCTTAGATGGACAGGGAGGGAAAGAGCAGTACTTC. Encoded protein: CASSLDGQGGKEQYF.